These 21 T cell receptor beta chains came from one sample sequenced in a study of control samples from healthy donors and cancer patients. TCRdb's table, derived via immunoSEQ multiplex PCR, lists solely in-frame clones and lacks some. The sample lists 150,000 to 200,000 clones, around 89% occurring once. Sequencing input: blood. These receptors came from a woman between 45 and 60 years old in good health.

The chain uses TRBV19 and TRBJ1-2, with unresolved D. This CDR3 is 11 amino acids long. Germline V gives CDR1 LNHDA, CDR2 SQIVND (reference sequence). V lost 6 bases to trimming and J lost 8 bases, with 10 bases between them. In nucleotides, the CDR3 is TGTGCCAGTAGCCAAGAGCGCGGCTACACCTTC. It yields the protein CASSQERGYTF.

The chain combines TRBV30 with TRBJ1-5, with 9 bases matching TRBD1. This CDR3 contains 13 residues. Per the germline V gene, CDR1 is GTSNPN and CDR2 is SVGIG (reference sequence). Trimming took 5 bases from V and 5 from J; bases not matched to a gene: 4. CDR3 loop: CAWGTGFDQPQHF. For the CDR3, the DNA is TGTGCCTGGGGGACAGGGTTTGATCAGCCCCAGCATTTT. The full variable domain, its missing parts supplied by reference TRBV30 and TRBJ1-5, is SQTIHQWPATLVQPVGSPLSLECTVEGTSNPNLYWYRQAAGRGLQLLFYSVGIGQISSEVPQNLSASRPQDRQFILSSKKLLLSDSGFYLCAWGTGFDQPQHFGDGTRLSIL.

V is TRBV7-3 and J is TRBJ1-1; D may be TRBD1 (6 bases). The V end was cut by 2 bases, the J end by 1 base, with 8 bases between. CDR1 and CDR2 (germline): SGHTA, FQGTGA. The CDR3 has 14 amino acids. The CDR3 DNA follows: TGTGCCAGCAGCTTACAGGGACAGAACACTGAAGCTTTCTTT. Protein: CASSLQGQNTEAFF.

The V call is TRBV5-1, the J call TRBJ1-6; tentative D call: TRBD1 (6 bases). CDR3 length: 16 amino acids. CDR1 SGHRS and CDR2 YFSETQ come from the germline V gene. Trimming took 5 bases from V and 10 from J, leaving 22 bases between them. The chain's CDR3 is CASRWDLQGGGSPLHF. CDR3 coding DNA: TGCGCCAGCAGGTGGGACTTACAGGGAGGAGGCTCACCCCTCCACTTT.

This clone was found once. This chain links TRBV3-1 (or the pseudogene TRBV3-2) with TRBJ2-7, with D unresolved. The CDR3 runs to 16 residues. V lost 4 bases, J lost 0 bases, and 16 bases lay in between. Germline values: CDR1 LGHDT, CDR2 YNNKEL (reference sequence). CDR3 in amino acids: CASSRPQRGDSYEQYF. CDR3 nucleotide sequence: TGTGCCAGCAGCCGCCCGCAACGAGGTGACTCCTACGAGCAGTACTTC.

V usage is TRBV4-1 and J usage is TRBJ1-2, with D hard to call. CDR3 length: 14 amino acids. V was clipped by 1 base and J by 5 bases, with 11 bases between them. Germline-derived CDR1 and CDR2 are MGHRA and YSYEKL. CDR3 in DNA: TGCGCCAGCAGCCAAGGGGGAGGAAAGTATGGCTACACCTTC. Translation: CASSQGGGKYGYTF.

V and J are TRBV3-1 (or the pseudogene TRBV3-2) and TRBJ2-4, with D possibly being TRBD2 (6 bases). The CDR3 contains 14 residues. V was trimmed by 8 bases and J by 5 bases, leaving 16 bases between them. In germline, CDR1 is LGHDT, CDR2 YNNKEL (reference sequence). CDR3 residues: CASQNMGGQNIQYF. For the CDR3, the DNA is TGTGCCAGCCAGAATATGGGAGGCCAAAACATTCAGTACTTC.

V is TRBV7-3 and J is TRBJ2-3, with 16 positions matching TRBD2. After removal of 1 base from V and 0 bases from J, the junction contained 4 bases not matched to a gene. Germline CDR1 and CDR2: SGHTA and FQGTGA. The CDR3 extends over 19 amino acids. The CDR3 sequence: CASSLSPGLAGGSTDTQYF. The CDR3 DNA reads as TGTGCCAGCAGCTTAAGCCCGGGACTAGCGGGAGGGAGCACAGATACGCAGTATTTT. Variable domain in full (rest from reference TRBV7-3 and TRBJ2-3): GAGVSQTPSNKVTEKGKYVELRCDPISGHTALYWYRQSLGQGPEFLIYFQGTGAADDSGLPNDRFFAVRPEGSVSTLKIQRTERGDSAVYLCASSLSPGLAGGSTDTQYFGPGTRLTVL.

The gene calls are TRBV9 and TRBJ2-7; no reliable D call. The V end was cut by 0 bases, the J end by 0 bases, with 13 bases between. Per germline, CDR1 SGDLS and CDR2 YYNGEE. This CDR3 region has 16 residues. CDR3 loop: CASSVDSTTNSYEQYF. The CDR3 DNA reads TGTGCCAGCAGCGTAGACAGCACAACCAACTCCTACGAGCAGTACTTC.

The chain uses TRBV5-1 and TRBJ1-2; D unresolved. The CDR3 is 16 amino acids. CDR1 and CDR2 (germline): SGHRS, YFSETQ. Between the trimmed V and J ends, which lost 0 bases and 6 bases, there was a span of 18 bases. The CDR3 DNA sequence: TGCGCCAGCAGCTTGGACGCCGGGTATGAGAGGGATGGCTACACCTTC. Amino acids: CASSLDAGYERDGYTF.

This chain joins TRBV19 and TRBJ1-2, with 10 bases that match TRBD1. Germline V gives CDR1 LNHDA, CDR2 SQIVND (reference sequence). The V segment lost 1 base and the J segment 2 bases; nucleotides outside the gene matches: 1. CDR3 length: 15 residues. The CDR3, as DNA: TGTGCCAGTAGTATAGCGACAGGGGGCAACTATGGCTACACCTTC. This codes for CASSIATGGNYGYTF.

CDR3 amino acids: CASRTGTLGETQYF. DNA for the CDR3: TGCGCCAGCAGGACCGGGACCCTGGGGGAGACCCAGTACTTC. V is TRBV5-1 and J is TRBJ2-5; D could derive from TRBD1 or TRBD2 (5 bases each). The V and J ends lost 5 bases and 5 bases respectively, with 16 bases between them. The length of the CDR3 is 14 residues. CDR1 is SGHRS, CDR2 YFSETQ, per germline.

The chain uses TRBV7-2 and TRBJ1-1; TRBD1 might be the D (5 bases). The V end was cut by 4 bases, the J end by 3 bases, with 15 bases between. The germline CDR1 and CDR2 sequences are SGHTA and FQGNSA. This CDR3 comprises 15 residues. CDR3 bases: TGTGCCAGCAGCTCGCCTCAGGGACGGGACACTGAAGCTTTCTTT. Its translation is CASSSPQGRDTEAFF.

The sample holds a few counts of this clone. CDR3 DNA sequence: TGTGCCAGCAGTCCCGGGACAGGGGGTTCTCGACAGCCCCAGCATTTT. Translating it yields CASSPGTGGSRQPQHF. V gene TRBV2 combines with J gene TRBJ1-5; the match to TRBD1 covers 11 bases. Looked up from germline, CDR1 is SNHLY and CDR2 is FYNNEI. The CDR3 spans 16 residues. Trimming cost V 5 bases and J 7 bases; bases outside gene matches: 10.

The rearrangement joins TRBV25-1 to TRBJ1-5, with TRBD1 as a possible D gene (6 bases). Per germline, CDR1 MGHDK and CDR2 SYGVNS. The CDR3 loop spans 15 amino acids. Trimming cost V 4 bases and J 3 bases, with 13 bases left between them. CDR3 protein: CASSATTGNNQPQHF. CDR3 bases: TGTGCCAGCAGTGCGACTACAGGGAACAATCAGCCCCAGCATTTT.

The CDR3 nucleotides are TGTGCCAGCAGTCCCGGGACAAAACTCACGGACTCTGGAAACACCATATATTTT. It yields the protein CASSPGTKLTDSGNTIYF. The genes are TRBV6-6 and TRBJ1-3; TRBD1 is a possible D gene (6 bases). The CDR3 totals 18 residues. V was pared by 5 bases and J by 0 bases, with 20 bases between. Germline V lookup: CDR1 MNHNY, CDR2 SVGAGI (reference sequence).

The J gene is TRBJ2-7, the V gene TRBV6-2 or TRBV6-3; 9 positions agree with TRBD1. Unmatched junction bases numbered 9, after V lost 1 base and J lost 5 bases. The CDR3 runs to 16 residues. In germline, CDR1 is MNHEY, CDR2 SVGEGT. The CDR3 here is CASSYFALGTGNEQYF. CDR3 nucleotides: TGTGCCAGCAGTTACTTTGCGCTCGGGACAGGGAACGAGCAGTACTTC.

The genes are TRBV3-1 (or the pseudogene TRBV3-2) and TRBJ1-5; 7 bases map to TRBD1. The CDR3 contains 11 residues. Germline-derived CDR1 and CDR2 are LGHDT and YNNKEL (reference sequence). CDR3 residues: CGHRGSQPQHF. CDR3 sequence (DNA): TGTGGCCACAGGGGAAGTCAGCCCCAGCATTTT.

The chain is built from TRBV4-3 and TRBJ2-1, with D uncertain. The germline CDR1 and CDR2 sequences are LGHNA and YSLEER. Trimming left V 0 bases short and J 7 bases short, with 16 bases between. This CDR3 has 16 residues. The CDR3 region is CASSQDKGSYRNEQFF. CDR3 DNA: TGCGCCAGCAGCCAAGATAAAGGAAGCTACCGTAATGAGCAGTTCTTC.

The chain employs TRBV21-1 and TRBJ1-2; the table assigns TRBD1, which was not confirmed against the DNA. TRBV21-1 is labeled a pseudogene. The CDR3 extends over 11 amino acids. DNA for the CDR3: TGTGCCAGCAGCCCCAACAGGGGCAGGACCTTC. Amino acid sequence: CASSPNRGRTF.

CDR3 DNA: TGTGCCAGCAGCCAAGATAGGACATCAAGAGGTTCGCCCCAGCATTTT. Amino acids: CASSQDRTSRGSPQHF. V and J are TRBV4-2 and TRBJ1-5, with TRBD1 as a possible D gene (5 bases). V lost 0 bases to trimming and J lost 9 bases, with 18 bases between them. The CDR3 covers 16 residues. Germline V gene sequence: CDR1 LGHNA, CDR2 YNFKEQ.